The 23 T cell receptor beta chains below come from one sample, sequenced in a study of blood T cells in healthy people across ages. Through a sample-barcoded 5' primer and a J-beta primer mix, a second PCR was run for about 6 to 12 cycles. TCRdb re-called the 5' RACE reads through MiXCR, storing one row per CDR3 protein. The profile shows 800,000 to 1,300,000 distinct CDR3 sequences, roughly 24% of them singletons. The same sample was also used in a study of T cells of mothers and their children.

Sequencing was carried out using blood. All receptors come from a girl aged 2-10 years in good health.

In DNA, the CDR3 is TGCAGCGTTGCTTTAGCAGCTAACTATGGCTACACCTTC. Amino acid sequence: CSVALAANYGYTF. V and J are TRBV29-1 and TRBJ1-2; D not certain. This CDR3 contains 13 residues. V was trimmed by 4 bases and J by 0 bases, leaving 9 bases between them. The germline V gene has CDR1 SQVTM and CDR2 ANQGSEA. The complete variable domain, with remaining parts taken from reference TRBV29-1 and TRBJ1-2, reads SAVISQKPSRDICQRGTSLTIQCQVDSQVTMMFWYRQQPGQSLTLIATANQGSEATYESGFVIDKFPISRPNLTFSTLTVSNMSPEDSSIYLCSVALAANYGYTFGSGTRLTVV.

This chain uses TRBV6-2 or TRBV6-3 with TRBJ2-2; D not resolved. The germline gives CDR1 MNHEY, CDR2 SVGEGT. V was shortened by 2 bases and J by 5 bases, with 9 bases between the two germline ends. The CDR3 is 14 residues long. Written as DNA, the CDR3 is TGTGCCAGCAGTTACGCTCCCGAGACCGGGGAGCTGTTTTTT. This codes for CASSYAPETGELFF.

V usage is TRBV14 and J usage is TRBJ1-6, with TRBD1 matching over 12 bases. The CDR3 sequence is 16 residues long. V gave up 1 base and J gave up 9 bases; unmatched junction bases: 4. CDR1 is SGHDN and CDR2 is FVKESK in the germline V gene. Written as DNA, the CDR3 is TGTGCCAGCAGCCAAGGGGACAGGGGGCAAAGTTCACCCCTCCACTTT. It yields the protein CASSQGDRGQSSPLHF.

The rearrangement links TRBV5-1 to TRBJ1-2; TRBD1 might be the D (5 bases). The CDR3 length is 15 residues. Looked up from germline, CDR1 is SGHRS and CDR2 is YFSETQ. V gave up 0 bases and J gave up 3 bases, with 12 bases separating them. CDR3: CASSLEGHSDYGYTF. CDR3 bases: TGCGCCAGCAGCTTGGAGGGGCACTCCGACTATGGCTACACCTTC.

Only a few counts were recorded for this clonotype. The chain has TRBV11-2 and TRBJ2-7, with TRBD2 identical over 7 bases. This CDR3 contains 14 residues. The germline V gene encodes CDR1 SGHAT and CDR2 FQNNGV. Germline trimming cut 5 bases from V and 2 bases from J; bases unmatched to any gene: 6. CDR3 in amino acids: CASSLGRPPYEQYF. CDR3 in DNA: TGTGCCAGCAGCCTCGGGAGGCCTCCCTACGAGCAGTACTTC.

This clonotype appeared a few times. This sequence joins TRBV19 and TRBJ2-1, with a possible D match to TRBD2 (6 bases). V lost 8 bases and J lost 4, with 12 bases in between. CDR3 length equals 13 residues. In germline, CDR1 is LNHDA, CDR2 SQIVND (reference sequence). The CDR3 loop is CASVGRRYNEQFF. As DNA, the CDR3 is TGTGCCAGTGTTGGGAGGCGGTACAATGAGCAGTTCTTC. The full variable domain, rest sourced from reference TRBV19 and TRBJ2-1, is DGGITQSPKYLFRKEGQNVTLSCEQNLNHDAMYWYRQDPGQGLRLIYYSQIVNDFQKGDIAEGYSVSREKKESFPLTVTSAQKNPTAFYLCASVGRRYNEQFFGPGTRLTVL.

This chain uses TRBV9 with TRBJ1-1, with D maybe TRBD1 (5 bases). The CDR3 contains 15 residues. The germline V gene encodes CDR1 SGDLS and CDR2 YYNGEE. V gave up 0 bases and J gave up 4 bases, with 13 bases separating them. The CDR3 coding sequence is TGTGCCAGCAGCGTAGGGAAGGGGCTGGGCACTGAAGCTTTCTTT. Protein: CASSVGKGLGTEAFF. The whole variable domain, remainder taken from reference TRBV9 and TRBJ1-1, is DSGVTQTPKHLITATGQRVTLRCSPRSGDLSVYWYQQSLDQGLQFLIQYYNGEERAKGNILERFSAQQFPDLHSELNLSSLELGDSALYFCASSVGKGLGTEAFFGQGTRLTVV.

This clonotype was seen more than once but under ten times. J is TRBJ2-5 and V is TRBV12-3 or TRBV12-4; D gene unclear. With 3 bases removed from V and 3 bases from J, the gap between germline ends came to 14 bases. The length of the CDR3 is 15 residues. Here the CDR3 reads CASSFRALPKETQYF. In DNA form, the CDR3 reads TGTGCCAGCAGTTTTAGAGCGCTACCGAAAGAGACCCAGTACTTC.

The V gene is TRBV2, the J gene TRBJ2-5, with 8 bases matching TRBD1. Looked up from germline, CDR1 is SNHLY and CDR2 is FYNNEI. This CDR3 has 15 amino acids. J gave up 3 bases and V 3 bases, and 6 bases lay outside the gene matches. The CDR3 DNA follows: TGTGCCAGCAGTGAGGGGCCAGGGGGCGAAGAGACCCAGTACTTC. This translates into CASSEGPGGEETQYF.

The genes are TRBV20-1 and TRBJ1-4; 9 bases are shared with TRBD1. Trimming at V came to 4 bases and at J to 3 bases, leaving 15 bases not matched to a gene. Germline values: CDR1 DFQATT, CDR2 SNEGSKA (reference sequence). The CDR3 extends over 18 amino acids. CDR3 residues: CSATTPGQGLIANEKLFF. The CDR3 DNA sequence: TGCAGTGCTACAACACCGGGACAGGGTTTAATAGCTAATGAAAAACTGTTTTTT.

CDR3 residues: CASGDTMNTEAFF. The CDR3 DNA reads as TGTGCCAGCGGGGACACCATGAACACTGAAGCTTTCTTT. The gene calls are TRBV28 and TRBJ1-1; D might be TRBD1 (6 bases). There are 13 residues in the CDR3. V lost 8 bases and J 0 bases, leaving 10 bases between the germline ends. Germline lookup yields CDR1 MDHEN and CDR2 SYDVKM.

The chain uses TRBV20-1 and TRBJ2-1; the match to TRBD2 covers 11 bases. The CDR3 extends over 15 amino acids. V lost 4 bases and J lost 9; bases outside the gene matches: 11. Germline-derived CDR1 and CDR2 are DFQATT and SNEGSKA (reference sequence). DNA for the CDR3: TGCAGTGCTACTCTTAGACTAGCGGGAAAGACTGAGCAGTTCTTC. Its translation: CSATLRLAGKTEQFF.

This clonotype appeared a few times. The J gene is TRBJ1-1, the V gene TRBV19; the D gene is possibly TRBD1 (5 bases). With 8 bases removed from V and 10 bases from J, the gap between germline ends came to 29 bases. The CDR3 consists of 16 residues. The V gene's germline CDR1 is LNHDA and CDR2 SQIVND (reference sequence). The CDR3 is CASGLDTDGGLMPAFF. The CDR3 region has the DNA TGTGCCAGTGGATTGGACACCGACGGAGGCCTAATGCCAGCTTTCTTT.

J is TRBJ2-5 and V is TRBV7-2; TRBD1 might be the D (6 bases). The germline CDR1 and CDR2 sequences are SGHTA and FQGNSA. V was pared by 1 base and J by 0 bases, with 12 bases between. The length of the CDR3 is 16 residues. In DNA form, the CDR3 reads TGTGCCAGCAGCTTAGGGTACGGACAGTACCAAGAGACCCAGTACTTC. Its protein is CASSLGYGQYQETQYF.

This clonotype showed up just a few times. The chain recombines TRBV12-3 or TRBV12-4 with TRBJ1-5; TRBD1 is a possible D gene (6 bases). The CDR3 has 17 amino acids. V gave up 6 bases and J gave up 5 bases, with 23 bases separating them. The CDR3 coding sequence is TGTGCCAGCAGCCTGGACAGTCTGAGCCGAGACGATCAGCCCCAGCATTTT. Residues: CASSLDSLSRDDQPQHF.

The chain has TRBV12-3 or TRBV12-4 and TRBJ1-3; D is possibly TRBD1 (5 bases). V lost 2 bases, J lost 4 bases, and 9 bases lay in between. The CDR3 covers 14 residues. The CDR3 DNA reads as TGTGCCAGCAGTTTATCCAGGGAGGGAAACACCATATATTTT. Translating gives CASSLSREGNTIYF.

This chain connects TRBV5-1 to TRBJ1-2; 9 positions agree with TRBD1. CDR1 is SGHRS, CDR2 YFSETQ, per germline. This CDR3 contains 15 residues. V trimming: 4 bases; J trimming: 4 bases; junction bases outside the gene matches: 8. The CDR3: CASSPNEDRGYGYTF. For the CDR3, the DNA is TGCGCCAGCAGCCCAAACGAGGACAGGGGCTATGGCTACACCTTC. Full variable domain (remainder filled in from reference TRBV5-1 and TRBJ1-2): KAGVTQTPRYLIKTRGQQVTLSCSPISGHRSVSWYQQTPGQGLQFLFEYFSETQRNKGNFPGRFSGRQFSNSRSEMNVSTLELGDSALYLCASSPNEDRGYGYTFGSGTRLTVV.

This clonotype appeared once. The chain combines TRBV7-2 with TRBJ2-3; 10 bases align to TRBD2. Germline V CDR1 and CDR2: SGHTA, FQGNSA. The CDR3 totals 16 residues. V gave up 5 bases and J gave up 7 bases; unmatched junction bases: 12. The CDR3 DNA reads TGTGCCAGCAGCCCCCAAGCGGGGGGGTTAGTAAATACGCAGTATTTT. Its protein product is CASSPQAGGLVNTQYF. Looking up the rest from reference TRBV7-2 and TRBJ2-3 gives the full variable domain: GAGVSQSPSNKVTEKGKDVELRCDPISGHTALYWYRQSLGQGLEFLIYFQGNSAPDKSGLPSDRFSAERTGGSVSTLTIQRTQQEDSAVYLCASSPQAGGLVNTQYFGPGTRLTVL.

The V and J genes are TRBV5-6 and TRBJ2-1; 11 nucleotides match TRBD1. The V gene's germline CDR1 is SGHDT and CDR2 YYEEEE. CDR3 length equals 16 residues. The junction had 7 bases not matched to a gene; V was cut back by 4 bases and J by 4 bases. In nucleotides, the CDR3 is TGTGCCAGCAGCCTACTGGGACAGGGGGAGTACAATGAGCAGTTCTTC. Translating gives CASSLLGQGEYNEQFF.

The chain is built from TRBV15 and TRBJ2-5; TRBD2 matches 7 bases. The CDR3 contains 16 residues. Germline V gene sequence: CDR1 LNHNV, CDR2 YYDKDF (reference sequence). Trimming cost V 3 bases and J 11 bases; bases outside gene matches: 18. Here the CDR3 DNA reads TGTGCCACCAGCAGCGTTCTGGGACTTTCTGGGGGGGAGCAGTACTTC. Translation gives CATSSVLGLSGGEQYF.

The CDR3 coding sequence is TGTGCCAGAGGGGGGGACACCGAAGGTAGTCCCTCCTGTGGCTACACCTTC. This codes for CARGGDTEGSPSCGYTF. The chain links TRBV21-1 to TRBJ1-2. TRBV21-1 counts as a pseudogene. The CDR3 runs 17 residues.

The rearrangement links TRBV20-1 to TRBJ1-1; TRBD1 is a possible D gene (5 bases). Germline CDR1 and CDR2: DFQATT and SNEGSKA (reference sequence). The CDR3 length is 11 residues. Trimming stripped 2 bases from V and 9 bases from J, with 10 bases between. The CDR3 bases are TGCAGTGCTAGATTTGGGGGACAAGCTTTCTTT. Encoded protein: CSARFGGQAFF.

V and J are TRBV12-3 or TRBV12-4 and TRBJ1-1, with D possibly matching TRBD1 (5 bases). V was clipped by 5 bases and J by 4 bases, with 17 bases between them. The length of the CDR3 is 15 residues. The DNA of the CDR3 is TGTGCCAGCAGTCCGAGGCAGGGCAAAAGCACTGAAGCTTTCTTT. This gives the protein CASSPRQGKSTEAFF.